A single TCR beta chain is shown here with its context. At least ten counts were recorded for this clonotype. This receptor's antigen is unknown. Base qualities were left out, and no much larger clone turns up one base away. The listed sequencing device is Illumina HiSeq 2500. Quantitative 5'-RACE with molecular barcodes was the method used to prepare the TCR beta libraries. Per the authors' processing: To identify disease-linked TCR variants, a new computational method was used, one built on a probabilistic model of VDJ rearrangement. The public reads were reanalyzed by TCRdb: fastp trimming at Q25, MiXCR alignment, in-frame beta chains only. One record per CDR3 amino acid sequence lists the most common genes and DNA. TCRdb's processing, not the authors' own work, is the source of the V and J calls. The sample table lists around 250,000 distinct CDR3 sequences, about 10% of them with a count of one. The ten most abundant clones make up under 8% of the sample.

This specimen belongs to a study of CD8 T cells in ankylosing spondylitis listed by TCRdb under 2017. Regarding the complete study: The study profiled T cell receptor beta repertoires in healthy donors and ankylosing spondylitis patients to find disease-linked TCR variants. The full study cohort was made up of about 24 ankylosing spondylitis patients and about a hundred healthy donors. Samples of peripheral blood were taken, and for ankylosing spondylitis patients, synovial fluid was collected as well. Study-wide conclusions, independent of this receptor: The disease-linked clones were reported as significantly enriched in matched synovial fluid samples from ankylosing spondylitis patients. The disease-linked clones showed a CD8+ phenotype and occurred at relatively low frequencies in peripheral blood. Some of the motif variants had been reported before in the synovial fluid and blood of reactive arthritis patients, a finding that suggests common disease-initiation mechanisms. A TCR beta motif made up of about eight highly homologous amino acid variants appeared to be characteristic of blood from ankylosing spondylitis patients.

CDR1 and CDR2 (DFQATT, SNEGSKA) derive from the germline V gene (reference sequence). Relative to germline, V is 6 bases shorter and J is 0 bases shorter, with 16 bases between their ends. Including the terminal cysteine and phenylalanine, the CDR3 comprises 15 residues. Only the CDR3 region is kept as DNA, spanning 45 bases read in frame from base 1. This chain is built from TRBV20-1 and TRBJ2-3, and perhaps TRBD2 as D gene, on 6 matching bases. This sequence originates from a male donor with ankylosing spondylitis or in good health (not recorded which). The specimen sequenced was blood, either unsorted or a sorted T cell fraction (not recorded which). Here the CDR3 is given as CSAPLPGLSTDTQYF. The DNA sequence reads TGCAGTGCCCCTCTCCCGGGACTCAGCACAGATACGCAGTATTTT.